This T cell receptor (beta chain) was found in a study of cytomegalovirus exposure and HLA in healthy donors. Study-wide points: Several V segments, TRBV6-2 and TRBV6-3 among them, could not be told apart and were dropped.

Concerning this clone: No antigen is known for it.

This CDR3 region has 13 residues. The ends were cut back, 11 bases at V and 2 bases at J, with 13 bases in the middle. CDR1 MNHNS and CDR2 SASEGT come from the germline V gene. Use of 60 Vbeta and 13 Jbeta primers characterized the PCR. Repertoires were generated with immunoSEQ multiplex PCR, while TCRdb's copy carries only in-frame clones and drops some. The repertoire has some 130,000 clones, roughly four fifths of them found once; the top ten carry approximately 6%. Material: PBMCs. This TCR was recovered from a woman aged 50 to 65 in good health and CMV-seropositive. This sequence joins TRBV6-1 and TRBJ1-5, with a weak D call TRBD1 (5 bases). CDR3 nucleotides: TGTGCCGTCGGCCGGGGGGGCAATCAGCCCCAGCATTTT. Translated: CAVGRGGNQPQHF.